The T cell receptor (beta chain) described here comes from a study of response to subunit inactivated influenza vaccine. Overall study findings and caveats: Seasonal influenza vaccination, on each occasion, was suggested by the authors to recruit few new T cells.

TCRdb reanalysed the RT-PCR reads using MiXCR and keeps one entry per CDR3 protein. There are roughly 650,000 distinct CDR3 sequences in the sample; approximately 14% occur only once, and more than 9% lies in the top ten. Points on this clonotype: Its matching antigen is unknown.

Per the germline V gene, CDR1 is SGHTA and CDR2 is FQGNSA. V shed 5 bases and J 0 bases; nucleotides not matched to a gene: 6. The CDR3 covers 17 residues. The origin of this receptor is a man aged 45-65 years who received an inactivated influenza vaccine. Sequences were derived from PBMCs from blood, sampled 11 to 12 days after vaccination. The rearrangement joins TRBV7-2 to TRBJ2-6, with 8 bases fitting TRBD1. CDR3 loop: CASSPRQGSSGANVLTF. CDR3 DNA: TGTGCCAGCAGCCCTCGACAGGGGAGCTCTGGGGCCAACGTCCTGACTTTC.